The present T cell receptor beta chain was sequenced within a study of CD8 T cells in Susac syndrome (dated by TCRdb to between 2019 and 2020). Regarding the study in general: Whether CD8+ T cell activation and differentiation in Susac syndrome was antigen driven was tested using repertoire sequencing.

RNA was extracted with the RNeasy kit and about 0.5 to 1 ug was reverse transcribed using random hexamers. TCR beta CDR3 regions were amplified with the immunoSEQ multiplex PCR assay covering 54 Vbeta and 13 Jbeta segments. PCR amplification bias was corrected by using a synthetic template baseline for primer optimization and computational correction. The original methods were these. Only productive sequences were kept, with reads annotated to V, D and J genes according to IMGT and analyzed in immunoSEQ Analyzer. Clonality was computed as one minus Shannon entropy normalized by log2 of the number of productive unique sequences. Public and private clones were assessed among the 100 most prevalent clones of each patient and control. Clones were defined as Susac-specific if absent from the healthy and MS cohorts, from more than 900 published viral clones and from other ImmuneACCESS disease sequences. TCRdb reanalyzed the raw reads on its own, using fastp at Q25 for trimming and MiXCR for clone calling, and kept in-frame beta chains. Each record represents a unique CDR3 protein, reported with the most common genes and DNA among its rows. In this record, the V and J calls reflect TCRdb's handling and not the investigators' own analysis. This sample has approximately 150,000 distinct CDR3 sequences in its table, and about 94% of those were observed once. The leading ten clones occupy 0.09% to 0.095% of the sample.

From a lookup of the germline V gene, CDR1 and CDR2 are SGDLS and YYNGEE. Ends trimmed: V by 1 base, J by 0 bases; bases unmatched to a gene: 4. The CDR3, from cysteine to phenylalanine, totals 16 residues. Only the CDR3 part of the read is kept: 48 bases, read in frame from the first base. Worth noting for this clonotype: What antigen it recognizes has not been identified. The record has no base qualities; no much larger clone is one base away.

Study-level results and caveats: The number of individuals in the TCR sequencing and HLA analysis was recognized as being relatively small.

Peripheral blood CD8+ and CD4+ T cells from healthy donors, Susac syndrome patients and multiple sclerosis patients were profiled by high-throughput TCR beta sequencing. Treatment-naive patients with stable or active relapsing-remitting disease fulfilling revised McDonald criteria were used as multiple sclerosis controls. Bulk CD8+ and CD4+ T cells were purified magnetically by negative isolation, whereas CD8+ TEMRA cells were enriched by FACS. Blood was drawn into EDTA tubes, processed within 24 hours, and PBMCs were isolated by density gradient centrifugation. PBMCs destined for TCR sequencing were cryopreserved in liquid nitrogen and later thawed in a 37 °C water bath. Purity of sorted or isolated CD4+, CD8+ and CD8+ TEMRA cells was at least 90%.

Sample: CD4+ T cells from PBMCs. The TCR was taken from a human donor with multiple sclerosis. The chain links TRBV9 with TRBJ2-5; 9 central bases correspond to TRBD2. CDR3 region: CASSVRLAGYQETQYF. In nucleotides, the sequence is TGTGCCAGCAGCGTAAGGCTAGCGGGGTACCAAGAGACCCAGTACTTC.